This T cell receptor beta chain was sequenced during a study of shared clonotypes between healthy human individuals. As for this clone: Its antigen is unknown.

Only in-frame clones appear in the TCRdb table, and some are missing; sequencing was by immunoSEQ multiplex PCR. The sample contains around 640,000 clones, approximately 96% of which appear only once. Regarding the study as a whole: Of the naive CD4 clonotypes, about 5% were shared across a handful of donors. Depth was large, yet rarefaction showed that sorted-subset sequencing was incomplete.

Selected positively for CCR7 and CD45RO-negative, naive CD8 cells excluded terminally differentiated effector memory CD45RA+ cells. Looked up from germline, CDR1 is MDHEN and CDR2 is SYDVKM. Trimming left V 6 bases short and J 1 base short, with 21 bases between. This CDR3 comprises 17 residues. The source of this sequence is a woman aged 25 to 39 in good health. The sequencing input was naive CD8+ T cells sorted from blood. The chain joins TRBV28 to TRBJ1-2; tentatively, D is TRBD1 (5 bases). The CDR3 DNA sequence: TGTGCCAGCAGCCCCCTGGATGGGGCAGGCTATAACTATGGCTACACCTTC. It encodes CASSPLDGAGYNYGYTF.